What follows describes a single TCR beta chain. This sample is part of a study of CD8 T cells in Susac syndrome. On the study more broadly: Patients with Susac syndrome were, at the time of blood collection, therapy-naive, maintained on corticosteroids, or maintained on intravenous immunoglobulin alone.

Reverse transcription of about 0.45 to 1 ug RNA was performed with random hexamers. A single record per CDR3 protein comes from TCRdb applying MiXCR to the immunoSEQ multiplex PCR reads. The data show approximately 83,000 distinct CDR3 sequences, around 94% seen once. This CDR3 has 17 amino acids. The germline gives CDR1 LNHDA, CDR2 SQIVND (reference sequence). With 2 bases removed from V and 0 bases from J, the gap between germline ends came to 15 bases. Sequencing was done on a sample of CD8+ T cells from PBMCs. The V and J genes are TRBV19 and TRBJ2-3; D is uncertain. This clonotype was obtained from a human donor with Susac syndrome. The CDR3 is CASSIRTPSVSTDTQYF. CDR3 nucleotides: TGTGCCAGTAGTATACGGACGCCCTCCGTCAGCACAGATACGCAGTATTTT.